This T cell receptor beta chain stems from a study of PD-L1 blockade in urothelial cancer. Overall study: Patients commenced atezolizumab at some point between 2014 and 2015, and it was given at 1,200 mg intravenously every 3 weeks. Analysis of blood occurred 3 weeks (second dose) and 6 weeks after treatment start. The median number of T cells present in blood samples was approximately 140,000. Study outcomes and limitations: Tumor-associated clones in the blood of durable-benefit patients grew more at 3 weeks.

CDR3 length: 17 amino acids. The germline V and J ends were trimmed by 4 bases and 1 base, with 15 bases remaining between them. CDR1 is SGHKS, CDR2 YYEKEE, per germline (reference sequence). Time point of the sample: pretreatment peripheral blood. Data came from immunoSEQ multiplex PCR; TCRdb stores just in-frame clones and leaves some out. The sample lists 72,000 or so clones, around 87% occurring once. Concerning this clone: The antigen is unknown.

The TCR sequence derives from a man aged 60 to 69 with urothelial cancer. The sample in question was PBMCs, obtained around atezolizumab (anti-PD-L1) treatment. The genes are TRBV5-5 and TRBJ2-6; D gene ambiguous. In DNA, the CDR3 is TGTGCCAGCAGCGGTGAACTAATTCAGTCTGGGGCCAACGTCCTGACTTTC. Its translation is CASSGELIQSGANVLTF.